The present T cell receptor beta chain was sequenced within a study of human T cells and chemical hapten exposure. Overall study context: The use of 2% DPC on approximately 2 cm by approximately 2 cm of upper inner arm skin constituted sensitization.

This clonotype was seen ten or more times. Via MiXCR, TCRdb re-called the RACE reads, giving one row per CDR3 protein. The repertoire consists of 350,000 to 450,000 distinct CDR3 sequences, with less than 6.5% occurring once and the leading ten covering just over 2.5%. Time point reported: pre-sensitization, week 0. The treatment is: therapeutic diphenylcyclopropenone sensitization with weekly scalp DPC. This sequence originates from a woman aged 45 to 65 with alopecia areata. Some clones in this sample may be carry-over from other donors' samples. This specimen consisted of whole blood, obtained in connection with sensitization to the hapten diphenylcyclopropenone (DPC).

In DNA, the CDR3 is TGTGCCAGCAGTCCTAACCCCCGGCGGGGAGTCACAGATACGCAGTATTTT. Translated: CASSPNPRRGVTDTQYF. The chain carries TRBV12-3 or TRBV12-4 and TRBJ2-3; D is perhaps TRBD2 (6 bases). The V gene lost 5 bases and the J gene lost 2 bases, with 20 bases spanning the gap. This CDR3 contains 17 residues.